The entry below describes one T cell receptor (beta chain). The antigen remains unidentified. Trimming shortened V by 1 base and J by 6 bases, and 7 bases separated the two germline ends. The germline V gene has CDR1 SGHTA and CDR2 FQGNSA. This CDR3 spans 13 amino acids. The data were obtained in a study of CD8 T cell repertoires and HIV-1 epitope variants. Background on the study: Tested: three Gag epitope families, Nef HW9 and YT9. An uncultured baseline aliquot held 1M T cells. Autologous T cell-negative cells served as antigen-presenting cells in equal numbers. General observations from the study: Of roughly nine antigen-specific beta clonotypes, about six appeared to cross-react with escape variants.

This table comes from immunoSEQ multiplex PCR, and its TCRdb copy is limited to in-frame clones, with some not included. This sample has thousands of clones, with 65% found just once. The sample was cultured CD8+ T cells derived from PBMCs. The receptor's source is a male donor with HIV. V and J are TRBV7-2 and TRBJ2-1, with D unresolved. CDR3 sequence: CASSLVKSNEQFF. The CDR3 nucleotides read TGTGCCAGCAGCTTAGTAAAGTCCAATGAGCAGTTCTTC.